The 7 T cell receptor beta chains below come from one sample, sequenced in a study of control samples from healthy donors and cancer patients. Repertoires were generated with immunoSEQ multiplex PCR, while TCRdb's copy carries only in-frame clones and drops some. The sample lists 75,000 to 90,000 clones; around 86% were seen once. Sequencing was carried out using blood. These receptors came from a man aged 30 to 39 in good health.

The chain uses TRBV28 and TRBJ1-2, with 7 bases aligning to TRBD1. Germline loops: CDR1 MDHEN, CDR2 SYDVKM. The CDR3 extends over 12 amino acids. With 5 bases clipped from V and 7 bases from J, the junction kept 4 bases outside the gene matches. Here the CDR3 DNA reads TGTGCCAGCAGTCTCGACAGGGTTGGCTACACCTTC. Protein sequence: CASSLDRVGYTF.

CDR3 coding DNA: TGTGCCAGCAGCGTAGCGGGGTTTGGTCCCACTGAAGCTTTCTTT. Its translation is CASSVAGFGPTEAFF. V is TRBV9 and J is TRBJ1-1; D gene ambiguous. Between the trimmed V and J ends, which lost 0 bases and 4 bases, there was a span of 13 bases. The CDR3 sequence is 15 residues long. Germline CDR1 is SGDLS and CDR2 is YYNGEE.

V and J are TRBV10-3 and TRBJ2-7; TRBD2 might be the D (6 bases). Germline V gives CDR1 ENHRY, CDR2 SYGVKD. With 0 bases removed from V and 4 bases from J, the gap between germline ends came to 7 bases. This CDR3 has 13 residues. The CDR3 here is CAISESGGYEQYV. As DNA, the CDR3 is TGTGCCATCAGTGAGTCGGGGGGATACGAGCAGTACGTC.

The chain joins TRBV19 to TRBJ1-1; D might be TRBD1 (5 bases). The CDR3 spans 15 residues. V gave up 1 base and J gave up 0 bases, with 9 bases separating them. Germline CDR1 LNHDA, CDR2 SQIVND (reference sequence). The CDR3 coding sequence is TGTGCCAGTAGTATAGTGGGGACGGTGAACACTGAAGCTTTCTTT. This translates into CASSIVGTVNTEAFF. Supplemented by reference TRBV19 and TRBJ1-1, the full variable domain reads DGGITQSPKYLFRKEGQNVTLSCEQNLNHDAMYWYRQDPGQGLRLIYYSQIVNDFQKGDIAEGYSVSREKKESFPLTVTSAQKNPTAFYLCASSIVGTVNTEAFFGQGTRLTVV.

This rearrangement joins TRBV5-1 to TRBJ2-1; 15 positions match TRBD2. The CDR3 extends over 17 amino acids. J was trimmed by 7 bases and V by 0 bases; bases with no gene match: 5. From germline, CDR1 is SGHRS and CDR2 YFSETQ. The CDR3 DNA sequence: TGCGCCAGCAGCTTGGCCGGGACTAGCGGGGGGTGGAATGAGCAGTTCTTC. Its protein is CASSLAGTSGGWNEQFF. Together with reference TRBV5-1 and TRBJ2-1, the CDR3 gives the full variable domain: KAGVTQTPRYLIKTRGQQVTLSCSPISGHRSVSWYQQTPGQGLQFLFEYFSETQRNKGNFPGRFSGRQFSNSRSEMNVSTLELGDSALYLCASSLAGTSGGWNEQFFGPGTRLTVL.

The chain recombines TRBV10-1 with TRBJ1-2; the match to TRBD1 covers 7 bases. The CDR3 loop spans 14 amino acids. Germline CDR1 is WNHNN and CDR2 is SYGVQD (reference sequence). CDR3 region: CPTPGQIKPYGYTF. As DNA, the CDR3 is TGCCCCACCCCGGGACAGATAAAACCCTATGGCTACACCTTC.

The chain couples TRBV5-1 to TRBJ2-2, with TRBD2 matching 12 bases. CDR3 length equals 15 residues. Germline trimming cut 4 bases from V and 3 bases from J; bases unmatched to any gene: 1. Per the germline V gene, CDR1 is SGHRS and CDR2 is YFSETQ. The CDR3 bases are TGCGCCAGCAGCAGACTAGCGGGGGACACCGGGGAGCTGTTTTTT. This gives the protein CASSRLAGDTGELFF.